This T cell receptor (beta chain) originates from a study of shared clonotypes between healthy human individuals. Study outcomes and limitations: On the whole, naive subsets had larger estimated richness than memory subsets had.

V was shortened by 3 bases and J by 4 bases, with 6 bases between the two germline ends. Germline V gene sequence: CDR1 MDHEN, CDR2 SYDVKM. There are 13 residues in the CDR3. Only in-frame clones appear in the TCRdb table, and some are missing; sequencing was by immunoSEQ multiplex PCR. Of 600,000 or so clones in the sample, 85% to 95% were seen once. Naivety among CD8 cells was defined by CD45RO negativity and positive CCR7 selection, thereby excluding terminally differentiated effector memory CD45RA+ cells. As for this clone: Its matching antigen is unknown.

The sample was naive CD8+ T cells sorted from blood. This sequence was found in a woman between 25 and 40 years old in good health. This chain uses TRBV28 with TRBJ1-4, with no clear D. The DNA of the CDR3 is TGTGCCAGCAGTTTCTTGGGTAATGAAAAACTGTTTTTT. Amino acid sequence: CASSFLGNEKLFF.